These 21 T cell receptor beta chains were sequenced from one sample in a study of blood T cell repertoires in COVID-19. Sequencing used immunoSEQ multiplex PCR; TCRdb keeps in-frame clones, though not all of them. Of 150,000 to 170,000 clones in the sample, 78% are singletons; the top ten hold 1.5% to 2%. Sequencing input: peripheral blood. These receptors originate from a man of 80 years or more with acute or convalescent COVID-19.

This clone occurred a few times. Other DNA sequences from this sample encode an identical CDR3 as well. CDR3 sequence: CASSESRGYTF. CDR3 bases: TGTGCCAGCAGTGAATCCCGTGGCTACACCTTC. The V gene is TRBV25-1, the J gene TRBJ1-2; D not certain. This CDR3 region has 11 residues. V gave up 1 base and J gave up 7 bases, with 4 bases separating them. CDR1 is MGHDK and CDR2 is SYGVNS in the germline V gene.

V and J are TRBV5-1 and TRBJ1-4, with TRBD1 as a possible D gene (5 bases). Germline assignment: CDR1 SGHRS and CDR2 YFSETQ. This CDR3 region has 16 residues. V dropped 4 bases and J dropped 8 bases, with 21 bases sitting between them. In DNA form, the CDR3 reads TGCGCCAGCAGCGGAACCTCAGGGCAAGTTAGGGAAAAACTGTTTTTT. It codes for CASSGTSGQVREKLFF.

The rearrangement links TRBV15 to TRBJ1-5; D remains ambiguous. V lost 1 base, J lost 4 bases, and 11 bases lay in between. This CDR3 contains 15 residues. Germline V gene data show CDR1 as LNHNV and CDR2 as YYDKDF (reference sequence). The CDR3 nucleotides are TGTGCCACCAGCAGAGGGGTGGAGGTTAATCAGCCCCAGCATTTT. The encoded protein is CATSRGVEVNQPQHF. Full variable domain (outside the CDR3, taken from reference TRBV15 and TRBJ1-5): DAMVIQNPRYQVTQFGKPVTLSCSQTLNHNVMYWYQQKSSQAPKLLFHYYDKDFNNEADTPDNFQSRRPNTSFCFLDIRSPGLGDTAMYLCATSRGVEVNQPQHFGDGTRLSIL.

The chain is built from TRBV3-1 (or the pseudogene TRBV3-2) and TRBJ2-3; weak D call: TRBD1 (5 bases). The CDR3 runs 16 residues. V gave up 3 bases and J gave up 3 bases, with 16 bases separating them. Germline assignment: CDR1 LGHDT and CDR2 YNNKEL (reference sequence). The CDR3: CASSHGRVHNTDTQYF. The CDR3 DNA sequence: TGTGCCAGCAGCCATGGCAGGGTACATAATACAGATACGCAGTATTTT.

The count of this clone is one. The chain has TRBV19 and TRBJ1-2; a weak D match, TRBD1 (6 bases). CDR3 length: 15 residues. Trimming took off 5 bases at V and 5 bases at J, with 18 bases between the two ends. Germline CDR1 LNHDA, CDR2 SQIVND (reference sequence). The CDR3 DNA is TGTGCCAGTAGTCTTCAGACAGGCCCAGCTTATGGCTACACCTTC. Amino acids: CASSLQTGPAYGYTF.

CDR3 in amino acids: CASSLQGVVGYTF. In DNA form, the CDR3 reads TGTGCCAGCAGTCTACAGGGTGTGGTTGGCTACACCTTC. V is TRBV11-2 and J is TRBJ1-2; a possible D gene is TRBD1 (6 bases). Trimming pared 6 bases from V and 7 bases from J, leaving 15 bases between. Germline loops: CDR1 SGHAT, CDR2 FQNNGV. This CDR3 is built from 13 residues.

This chain connects TRBV30 to TRBJ2-3; D is possibly TRBD2 (6 bases). This CDR3 has 15 residues. Germline V gene sequence: CDR1 GTSNPN, CDR2 SVGIG (reference sequence). V was trimmed by 1 base and J by 0 bases, leaving 11 bases between them. CDR3 loop: CAWSAEGKSTDTQYF. Here the CDR3 DNA reads TGTGCCTGGAGTGCGGAGGGGAAAAGCACAGATACGCAGTATTTT. Filled out from reference TRBV30 and TRBJ2-3, the complete variable domain reads SQTIHQWPATLVQPVGSPLSLECTVEGTSNPNLYWYRQAAGRGLQLLFYSVGIGQISSEVPQNLSASRPQDRQFILSSKKLLLSDSGFYLCAWSAEGKSTDTQYFGPGTRLTVL.

V and J are TRBV7-3 and TRBJ1-4, with a weak D call TRBD1 (6 bases). V lost 4 bases and J lost 6, with 15 bases in between. This CDR3 is built from 15 residues. Germline loops: CDR1 SGHTA, CDR2 FQGTGA. DNA for the CDR3: TGTGCCAGCAGCTCCTTTGGGGGCGCGGATGAAAAACTGTTTTTT. Protein: CASSSFGGADEKLFF.

The gene calls are TRBV6-5 and TRBJ1-1; no definite D call. This CDR3 contains 14 residues. V lost 7 bases and J lost 2, with 14 bases in between. Per the germline V gene, CDR1 is MNHEY and CDR2 is SVGAGI. The CDR3 sequence is CASTYSRGNTEAFF. The CDR3 DNA is TGTGCCAGCACCTACTCCCGGGGAAACACTGAAGCTTTCTTT.

The chain joins TRBV4-2 to TRBJ1-5; tentatively, D is TRBD1 (6 bases). Trimming shortened V by 0 bases and J by 4 bases, and 10 bases separated the two germline ends. Per the germline V gene, CDR1 is LGHNA and CDR2 is YNFKEQ. The CDR3 extends over 15 amino acids. CDR3 DNA sequence: TGTGCCAGCAGCCAAGAGCGGACAGAGAATCAGCCCCAGCATTTT. This gives the protein CASSQERTENQPQHF.

The CDR3 region is CAWSLSGGYQETQYF. The CDR3 nucleotides are TGTGCCTGGAGTCTTAGCGGGGGGTACCAAGAGACCCAGTACTTC. The rearrangement links TRBV30 to TRBJ2-5; TRBD2 matches at 10 bases. Per the germline V gene, CDR1 is GTSNPN and CDR2 is SVGIG (reference sequence). This CDR3 has 15 residues. With V trimmed by 2 bases and J by 0 bases, 3 bases remained unmatched.

This clone has only one observation. The gene calls are TRBV10-3 and TRBJ1-6; perhaps TRBD1 as D (5 bases). The germline V and J ends were trimmed by 6 bases and 3 bases, with 15 bases remaining between them. The CDR3 spans 16 residues. Per the germline V gene, CDR1 is ENHRY and CDR2 is SYGVKD. The DNA for the CDR3 is TGTGCCATCAGGGGAATCCAGGGTGACTATAATTCACCCCTCCACTTT. Translated: CAIRGIQGDYNSPLHF.

V gene TRBV18 combines with J gene TRBJ1-5; the D gene is possibly TRBD1 (5 bases). The germline CDR1 and CDR2 sequences are KGHSH and LQKENI. This CDR3 comprises 15 residues. V lost 1 base and J lost 0, with 7 bases in between. CDR3 loop: CASSPRGNSNQPQHF. The CDR3 DNA sequence: TGTGCCAGCTCACCACGGGGCAATAGCAATCAGCCCCAGCATTTT.

This clone was counted many times. J is TRBJ1-5 and V is TRBV6-1, with D perhaps matching TRBD1 (5 bases). Germline V CDR1 and CDR2: MNHNS, SASEGT. V lost 0 bases to trimming and J lost 9 bases, with 9 bases between them. CDR3 length: 13 amino acids. The CDR3 DNA is TGTGCCAGCAGTGAAGCAGGAGGGGCGCCCCAGCATTTT. It codes for CASSEAGGAPQHF.

This clone was observed a few times. The V and J genes are TRBV5-1 and TRBJ2-5; no reliable D call. CDR3 length: 12 residues. Germline V gene data show CDR1 as SGHRS and CDR2 as YFSETQ. V was shortened by 4 bases and J by 3 bases, with 7 bases between the two germline ends. This chain's CDR3 is CASSLTEETQYF. CDR3 DNA sequence: TGCGCCAGCAGCCTGACTGAAGAGACCCAGTACTTC.

CDR3 nucleotide sequence: TGTGCCAGCTCACCATCCCGGGACAGCACCTACGAGCAGTACTTC. It specifies CASSPSRDSTYEQYF. V gene TRBV18 combines with J gene TRBJ2-7; 7 bases agree with TRBD1. This CDR3 contains 15 residues. Looked up from germline, CDR1 is KGHSH and CDR2 is LQKENI. The V and J ends lost 2 bases and 2 bases, in that order; junction bases with no gene match: 6.

The chain is built from TRBV5-5 and TRBJ2-2; 8 positions match TRBD1. Germline lookup yields CDR1 SGHKS and CDR2 YYEKEE (reference sequence). The trim removed 1 base at V and 6 bases at J, leaving 8 bases unmatched. CDR3 length: 16 residues. This CDR3 is CASSLRAGGYPGELFF. In nucleotides, the CDR3 is TGTGCCAGCAGCTTGCGTGCAGGGGGCTATCCCGGGGAGCTGTTTTTT.

This chain joins TRBV28 and TRBJ2-1; D call uncertain. The CDR3 sequence is 12 residues long. Trimming left V 6 bases short and J 4 bases short, with 7 bases between. Germline values: CDR1 MDHEN, CDR2 SYDVKM. CDR3 in DNA: TGTGCCAGCAGCCTAATATACAATGAGCAGTTCTTC. Translation gives CASSLIYNEQFF.

The chain is built from TRBV7-2 and TRBJ2-5; 15 bases agree with TRBD2. V shed 5 bases, J shed 2 bases, and the junction held 3 bases outside the gene matches. This CDR3 has 16 amino acids. Germline CDR1 is SGHTA and CDR2 is FQGNSA. The CDR3 is CASSKGLAGGQETQYF. The CDR3 coding sequence is TGTGCCAGCAGCAAGGGACTAGCGGGGGGTCAAGAGACCCAGTACTTC.

This chain connects TRBV27 to TRBJ1-2; 7 bases are shared with TRBD1. CDR1 and CDR2 from the germline V gene are MNHEY and SMNVEV (reference sequence). The CDR3 is 14 residues long. V gave up 6 bases and J gave up 7 bases; unmatched junction bases: 11. The CDR3 loop reads CASRPGQKGIGYTF. In nucleotides, the CDR3 is TGTGCCAGCAGACCGGGACAGAAAGGAATTGGCTACACCTTC.

This chain links TRBV27 with TRBJ1-4; D is possibly TRBD1 (5 bases). V shed 0 bases and J shed 6 bases, with 11 bases lying between them. The CDR3 loop spans 15 amino acids. In germline, CDR1 is MNHEY, CDR2 SMNVEV (reference sequence). The DNA for the CDR3 is TGTGCCAGCAGTTTATCACCAGGGTTAGATGAAAAACTGTTTTTT. It yields the protein CASSLSPGLDEKLFF. The complete variable domain, with remaining parts taken from reference TRBV27 and TRBJ1-4, reads EAQVTQNPRYLITVTGKKLTVTCSQNMNHEYMSWYRQDPGLGLRQIYYSMNVEVTDKGDVPEGYKVSRKEKRNFPLILESPSPNQTSLYFCASSLSPGLDEKLFFGSGTQLSVL.